These T cell receptor beta chains were read from a single sample in a study of T cells in Graves' hyperthyroidism and ophthalmopathy. TCRdb re-derived calls from the multiplex PCR reads in MiXCR, one entry per CDR3 protein. The data show 550,000 to 800,000 distinct CDR3 sequences, roughly 17% seen once. The sequenced material came from blood. The receptors were sampled from a man aged 45-60 years with Graves' hyperthyroidism. CDR3s include the opening cysteine and the closing phenylalanine or tryptophan. D genes are given only for firm matches. The size field is filled for only some rows; it gives once, few, many or a size class.

TRBJ2-1	once	TRBD2	TRBV11-2	CASSRRTSGIFNEQFF	TGTGCCAGCAGCCGACGGACTAGCGGGATTTTCAATGAGCAGTTCTTC
TRBJ2-7	.	.	TRBV15	CATSRASGTYEQYF	TGTGCCACCAGCAGAGCATCCGGGACCTACGAGCAGTACTTC
TRBJ2-6	many	.	TRBV28	CASEMQGTNVLTF	TGTGCCAGCGAGATGCAGGGAACCAACGTCCTGACTTTC
TRBJ2-7	few	.	TRBV28	CASSFPDRPYGQYF	TGTGCCAGCAGTTTCCCCGACCGACCTTACGGGCAGTACTTC
TRBJ2-1	few	TRBD2	TRBV6-1	CASSPYSGKGNEQFF	TGTGCCAGCAGTCCTTATAGCGGGAAAGGAAATGAGCAGTTCTTC
TRBJ1-2	many	TRBD1	TRBV9	CASSDDRGNYGYTF	TGTGCCAGCAGCGACGACAGGGGTAACTATGGCTACACCTTC
TRBJ2-1	many	TRBD1	TRBV12-3/TRBV12-4	CASSFGDRFDNEQFF	TGTGCCAGCAGTTTCGGGGACAGGTTCGACAATGAGCAGTTCTTC
TRBJ1-2	.	TRBD1	TRBV28	CASSSGQAYRPGGYTF	TGTGCCAGCAGTTCGGGACAGGCCTACCGGCCCGGTGGCTACACCTTC
TRBJ2-7	many	TRBD1	TRBV6-1	CASRTGQGSYEQYF	TGTGCCAGCAGGACCGGACAGGGCTCCTACGAGCAGTACTTC
TRBJ2-2	.	TRBD2	TRBV7-3	CASSEWTSGRRTGELFF	TGTGCCAGCAGTGAGTGGACTAGCGGGAGACGGACCGGGGAGCTGTTTTTT
TRBJ2-1	many	.	TRBV27	CASSPLVINEQFF	TGTGCCAGCAGTCCCCTAGTCATCAATGAGCAGTTCTTC
TRBJ2-7	many	TRBD2	TRBV28	CASRLGLAGESYEQYF	TGTGCCAGCAGACTGGGACTAGCGGGAGAGAGCTACGAGCAGTACTTC
TRBJ1-5	.	TRBD1	TRBV7-9	CASSFSIPGGDQPQHF	TGTGCCAGCAGCTTTAGTATTCCAGGGGGCGATCAGCCCCAGCATTTT
TRBJ1-1	few	.	TRBV18	CASSPRGTPPGVEAFF	TGTGCCAGCTCACCACGGGGGACTCCTCCGGGGGTAGAAGCTTTCTTT
TRBJ2-5	.	TRBD2	TRBV25-1	CASSAFGRALETQYF	TGTGCCAGCAGTGCTTTTGGGAGGGCCCTCGAGACCCAGTACTTC
TRBJ2-3	many	.	TRBV12-3/TRBV12-4	CASSPDLRTDTQYF	TGTGCCAGCAGCCCGGACCTACGCACAGATACGCAGTATTTT
TRBJ2-7	many	.	TRBV11-2	CASSLDRTVYEQYF	TGTGCCAGCAGCTTAGATAGGACCGTGTACGAGCAGTACTTC
TRBJ1-2	many	.	TRBV2	CASSVDTPNYGYTF	TGTGCCAGCAGTGTGGACACCCCTAACTATGGCTACACCTTC
TRBJ2-1	many	.	TRBV12-3/TRBV12-4	CASSLFASRDEQFF	TGTGCCAGCAGTTTATTTGCCTCCCGGGATGAGCAGTTCTTC
TRBJ2-1	.	.	TRBV18	CASSRTTDNEQFF	TGTGCCAGCTCAAGGACTACCGACAATGAGCAGTTCTTC
TRBJ2-1	.	.	TRBV15	CATSRDKWDEQFF	TGTGCCACCAGCAGAGATAAATGGGATGAGCAGTTCTTC
TRBJ2-1	.	TRBD2	TRBV24-1	CATSDWTSGSRNEQFF	TGTGCCACCAGTGATTGGACTAGCGGGAGTAGAAATGAGCAGTTCTTC
TRBJ2-3	few	.	TRBV27	CASVLNTQYF	TGTGCCAGCGTCTTGAATACGCAGTATTTT
TRBJ2-1	.	TRBD2	TRBV9	CASSDPLAGGPVGYNEQFF	TGTGCCAGCAGCGACCCCTTAGCGGGGGGGCCGGTGGGGTACAATGAGCAGTTCTTC
TRBJ2-3	.	TRBD2	TRBV7-3	CASSYGAVAGGTDTQYF	TGTGCCAGCAGCTACGGCGCAGTAGCGGGAGGCACAGATACGCAGTATTTT
TRBJ2-2	.	TRBD2	TRBV19	CASSSPPGTSGTGELFF	TGTGCCAGTAGTTCCCCCCCGGGGACTAGCGGGACCGGGGAGCTGTTTTTT
TRBJ2-1	many	TRBD2	TRBV28	CASSSGLAGDTYNEQFF	TGTGCCAGCAGCTCCGGACTAGCGGGAGACACCTACAATGAGCAGTTCTTC
TRBJ2-5	few	TRBD1	TRBV27	CASSRRDRETQYF	TGTGCCAGCAGCCGTCGGGACAGAGAGACCCAGTACTTC
TRBJ1-1	few	.	TRBV7-6	CASQTGRGTEAFF	TGTGCCAGCCAAACAGGGAGGGGCACTGAAGCTTTCTTT
TRBJ1-4	.	.	TRBV6-1	CASSRDTDNEKLFF	TGTGCCAGCAGTCGGGACACAGATAATGAAAAACTGTTTTTT
TRBJ2-7	.	.	TRBV29-1	CSVEAGTPSREQYF	TGCAGCGTTGAAGCCGGGACACCGTCCCGCGAGCAGTACTTC
TRBJ1-1	.	.	TRBV7-9	CASSPRGGGQDYTEAFF	TGTGCCAGCAGCCCCCGGGGGGGGGGGCAAGACTACACTGAAGCTTTCTTT
TRBJ2-3	.	.	TRBV27	CASNGNSDTQYF	TGTGCCAGCAACGGAAATTCAGATACGCAGTATTTT
TRBJ2-7	many	.	TRBV2	CAWRGTSPDEQYF	TGTGCCTGGAGGGGAACTAGTCCCGACGAGCAGTACTTC
TRBJ2-7	.	.	TRBV9	CASSVAIGGPYEQYF	TGTGCCAGCAGCGTAGCTATAGGGGGACCCTACGAGCAGTACTTC
TRBJ2-3	many	.	TRBV2	CASNRRGGDTQYF	TGTGCCAGCAACCGCAGAGGAGGCGATACGCAGTATTTT
TRBJ2-3	few	.	TRBV7-9	CASSSTQLSGVIPDTQYF	TGTGCCAGCAGCTCAACACAATTATCGGGAGTCATCCCAGATACGCAGTATTTT
TRBJ2-5	many	TRBD2	TRBV12-3/TRBV12-4	CASRRGAQETQYF	TGTGCCAGCAGGCGGGGGGCCCAAGAGACCCAGTACTTC
TRBJ2-1	many	TRBD2	TRBV2	CASRATSGTYNEQFF	TGTGCCAGCAGGGCTACTAGCGGGACCTACAATGAGCAGTTCTTC
TRBJ2-1	.	TRBD2	TRBV5-4	CASSFTLAGGPNEQFF	TGTGCCAGCAGCTTTACACTAGCGGGAGGGCCGAATGAGCAGTTCTTC
TRBJ2-1	.	.	TRBV27	CASSTLRDEQFF	TGTGCCAGCAGTACCCTACGCGATGAGCAGTTCTTC
TRBJ2-7	.	.	TRBV9	CASSVGGGVFAYEQYF	TGTGCCAGCAGCGTAGGGGGAGGTGTGTTCGCCTACGAGCAGTACTTC
TRBJ2-3	few	.	TRBV12-3/TRBV12-4	CASSVDTTDTQYF	TGTGCCAGCAGTGTGGACACCACAGATACGCAGTATTTT
TRBJ2-7	.	TRBD2	TRBV7-2	CASSLAPSGSPYEQYF	TGTGCCAGCAGCTTAGCCCCTAGCGGGAGCCCCTACGAGCAGTACTTC